The clone carrying this TCR beta chain was counted ten times or more. The record originates from a study of T-cell memory formation after mild COVID-19. TCRdb re-derived calls from the 5' RACE reads in MiXCR, one entry per CDR3 protein. The sample contains around 250,000 distinct CDR3 sequences, approximately 15% of which appear only once. The source is an adult woman who had mild COVID-19 (a few samples of this study predate the infection). Cell type and time point are not known. The sample taken for sequencing was PBMCs or a T cell subset sorted from them (not recorded which).

CDR3 DNA sequence: TGCGCCAGCAGAAGCGGGGGGCTCTCCTACAATGAGCAGTTCTTC. It encodes CASRSGGLSYNEQFF. V is TRBV5-1 and J is TRBJ2-1; 9 bases map to TRBD2. V was clipped by 5 bases and J by 0 bases; unmatched bases: 3. The CDR3 consists of 15 residues. The germline gives CDR1 SGHRS, CDR2 YFSETQ.